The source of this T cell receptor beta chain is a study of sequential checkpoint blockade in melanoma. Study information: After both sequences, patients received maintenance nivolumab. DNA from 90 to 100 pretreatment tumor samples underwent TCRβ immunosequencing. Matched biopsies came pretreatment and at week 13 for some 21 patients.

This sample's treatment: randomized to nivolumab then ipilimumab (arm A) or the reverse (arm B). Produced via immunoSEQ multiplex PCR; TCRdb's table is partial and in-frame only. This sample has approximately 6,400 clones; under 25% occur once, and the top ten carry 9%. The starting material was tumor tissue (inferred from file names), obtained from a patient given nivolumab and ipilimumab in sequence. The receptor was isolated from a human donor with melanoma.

CDR3 sequence reads: CASMSPSGTQSPYGYTF. CDR3 sequence (DNA): TGTGCCAGCATGTCCCCCTCGGGGACACAGTCCCCTTATGGCTACACCTTC. This sequence joins TRBV28 and TRBJ1-2, with TRBD1 as a possible D gene (6 bases). The CDR3 is 17 amino acids. V lost 7 bases, J lost 5 bases, and 26 bases lay in between. The germline V gene encodes CDR1 MDHEN and CDR2 SYDVKM.